The present TCR beta chain was sequenced within a study of blood T cells in healthy people across ages (dated by TCRdb to 2013 to 2016). Study-level background: In model experiments, template switching captured roughly one uniquely barcoded TCR beta cDNA molecule for every two T cells. To avoid experimental bias, donors of different ages were spread randomly across the sequencing lanes. For two donors (one aged 18 to 29 and one aged 80 or older), the study analyzed two additional independent replicas of 1 million unique cDNA reads from the same blood draw. The study measured age-related changes in TCR beta repertoire diversity using deep sequencing normalized with unique cDNA molecular identifiers. Four age groups were formed from the donors: young (average approximately 15 years), middle-aged (around 39), aged (about 68) and long-lived (approximately 80). Overall study results and their limits: Compared with the aged group, more naive CD4+ T cells, fewer expanded clones and increased TCR diversity were shown by the long-lived group, suggesting age selection. The percentage of naive T cells measured by flow cytometry correlated strongly with observed TCR beta diversity. Since profiling was done on bulk unsorted PBMCs, naive and antigen-experienced compartments could not be conclusively compared. Donor CMV infection status was unknown, potentially confounding age-related changes in expanded clonotypes. Estimates of total diversity based on one million sequenced T cells were considered lower bounds and underestimates. Observed TCR beta diversity per million T cells fell roughly linearly with age, and a significant reduction was already apparent by age around 44.

Comments on this clonotype: Its antigen is unknown. No much larger clone exists at a distance of one base, and base qualities are not known.

The library was generated by 5' RACE. For sequencing, an Illumina HiSeq 2500 was employed. A second PCR of roughly 6 to 11 cycles was run with a J-beta primer mix and a sample-barcoded 5' primer. Each TCR beta cDNA molecule received a unique molecular identifier from a template-switch 5' adaptor carrying 12 random nucleotides. At least 3 million CDR3-containing paired-end reads were obtained from each sample. First-strand cDNA was synthesized from all RNA with the Mint cDNA synthesis kit, primed by a TRBC-specific oligonucleotide. After uracil-DNA glycosylase treatment, a first 18-cycle PCR used universal primers M1SS and BC2_uni_R on all cDNA. Under the source paper's analysis protocol: For normalization, 1 million high-quality reads, each with a distinct molecular identifier, were randomly selected from each sample. Instead of being binned into consensus sequences, reads with shared molecular identifiers were discarded. CDR3 identification, clonotype clustering and error correction used MiTCR with a Q25 quality threshold and the strictest error-elimination algorithm. A nonparametric unseen species model with Euler transformation was used to estimate lower-bound total TCR beta diversity. TCRdb trimmed the raw reads at Q25, called clones with MiXCR and kept productive beta chains. A single entry per CDR3 protein holds the most common genes and DNA from its merged rows. For this entry, the V and J calls and clone size follow TCRdb and not the study's own pipeline. The sample table shows under 1,000,000 distinct CDR3 sequences, and around half are seen once. Over 15% of the sample is taken by the ten largest.

Via the germline V gene, CDR1 is SGHNT and CDR2 YENEEA. Germline trimming: 5 bases from V, 3 bases from J; junction bases outside gene matches: 7. The CDR3 runs 15 amino acids, cysteine and phenylalanine included. Just CDR3 DNA is preserved here, 45 bases in frame from base 1. The 40 or so donors, aged about 6 to 95 years, were systemically healthy Caucasian individuals from Russia. Roughly 10 milliliters of peripheral blood were collected from each donor into EDTA-treated Vacutainer tubes. PBMCs were isolated by Ficoll-Paque density-gradient centrifugation, with at least 6 million obtained per sample. Trizol reagent was used to extract total RNA from PBMCs, with at least 6 micrograms per sample. For every donor, an aliquot of PBMCs went through flow cytometry to measure the percentages of naive CD45RAhigh/CD27high T cells.

This sequence uses TRBV11-3 and TRBJ2-7; 10 middle bases align to TRBD1. The source of this sequence is a man aged 80 or over in good health. Sequences were obtained from blood. This receptor carries the CDR3 CASSARDRGNYEQYF. At the DNA level, the sequence is TGTGCCAGCAGCGCCCGGGACAGGGGTAACTACGAGCAGTACTTC.